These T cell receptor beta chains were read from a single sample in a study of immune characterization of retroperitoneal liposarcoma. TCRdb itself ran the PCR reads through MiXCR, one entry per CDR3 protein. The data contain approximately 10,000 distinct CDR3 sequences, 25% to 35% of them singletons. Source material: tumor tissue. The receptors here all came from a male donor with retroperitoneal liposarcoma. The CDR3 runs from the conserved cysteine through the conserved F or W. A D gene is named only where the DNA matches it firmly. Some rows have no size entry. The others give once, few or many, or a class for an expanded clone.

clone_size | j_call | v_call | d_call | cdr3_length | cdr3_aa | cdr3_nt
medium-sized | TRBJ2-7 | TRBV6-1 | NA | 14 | CASSSGTAAYEQYF | TGTGCCAGCAGTAGCGGGACAGCAGCCTACGAGCAGTACTTC
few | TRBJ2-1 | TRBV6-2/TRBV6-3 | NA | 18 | CASSNIPGHGAVSYEQFF | TGTGCCAGCAGCAATATTCCGGGCCATGGAGCGGTATCCTACGAGCAGTTCTTC
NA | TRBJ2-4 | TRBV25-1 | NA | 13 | CASSEAGGNIQYF | TGTGCCAGCAGTGAGGCAGGCGGAAACATTCAGTACTTC
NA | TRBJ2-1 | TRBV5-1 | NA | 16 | CASSLGDRSFTDEQFF | TGCGCCAGCAGCTTGGGCGACAGGAGTTTTACGGATGAGCAGTTCTTC
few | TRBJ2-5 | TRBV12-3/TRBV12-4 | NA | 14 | CASSLSSRGATQYF | TGTGCCAGCAGTTTATCGAGCCGCGGGGCAACCCAGTACTTC
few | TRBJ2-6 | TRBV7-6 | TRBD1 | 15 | CAVDRAPSGANVLTF | TGTGCCGTCGACAGGGCCCCATCTGGGGCCAACGTCCTGACTTTC
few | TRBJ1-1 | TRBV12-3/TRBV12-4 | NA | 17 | CASSFRQGGGENTEAFF | TGTGCCAGCAGTTTCCGCCAGGGTGGGGGGGAGAACACTGAAGCTTTCTTT
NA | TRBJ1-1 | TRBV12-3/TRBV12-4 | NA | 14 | CASTETGGNTEAFF | TGTGCCAGCACCGAGACAGGAGGGAACACTGAAGCTTTCTTT
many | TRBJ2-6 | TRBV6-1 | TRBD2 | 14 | CASRLGGGANVLTF | TGTGCCAGCAGGCTCGGGGGGGGGGCCAACGTCCTGACTTTC
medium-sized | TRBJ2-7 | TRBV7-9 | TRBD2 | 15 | CASSSLAGVYNEQYF | TGTGCCAGCAGCTCTTTAGCGGGGGTATACAATGAGCAGTACTTC
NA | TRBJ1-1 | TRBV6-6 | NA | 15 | CASRDGWAENTEAFF | TGTGCCAGCAGGGACGGCTGGGCTGAAAACACTGAAGCTTTCTTT
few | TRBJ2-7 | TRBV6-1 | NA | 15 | CASSELSGASYEQYF | TGTGCCAGCAGTGAATTGTCGGGGGCCTCCTACGAGCAGTACTTC
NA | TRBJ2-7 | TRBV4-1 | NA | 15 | CASSQVRSFYNEQYF | TGCGCCAGCAGCCAAGTAAGGTCGTTTTACAATGAGCAGTACTTC